The 15 T cell receptor beta chains below all came from one sample that was sequenced in a study of shared clonotypes between healthy human individuals. Data came from immunoSEQ multiplex PCR; TCRdb stores just in-frame clones and leaves some out. The profile shows 650,000 to 800,000 clones, about two thirds of them singletons. Sequencing input: memory CD4+ T cells sorted from blood. Regarding subset: CD45RA-negative fraction. The receptors here all came from a woman in her twenties or thirties in good health.

About this clone: Since a much larger clone is just one base distant, this may be a read error. The J gene is TRBJ2-4, the V gene TRBV29-1; D gene ambiguous. The CDR3 has 14 residues. The germline V gene encodes CDR1 SQVTM and CDR2 ANQGSEA. CDR3 protein: CSVKSPIAKNIQCF. CDR3 bases: TGCAGCGTAAAGTCGCCGATAGCCAAAAACATTCAGTGCTTC.

V usage is TRBV30 and J usage is TRBJ2-2, with unresolved D. V was cut by 0 bases and J by 3 bases, with 11 bases left in between. CDR1 is GTSNPN, CDR2 SVGIG, per germline (reference sequence). The CDR3 extends over 15 amino acids. Here the CDR3 reads CAWSVQPADTGELFF. As DNA, the CDR3 is TGTGCCTGGAGTGTCCAGCCTGCCGACACCGGGGAGCTGTTTTTT.

V and J are TRBV5-6 and TRBJ1-2; D is perhaps TRBD1 (6 bases). V shed 2 bases and J shed 4 bases, with 15 bases lying between them. Germline CDR1 SGHDT, CDR2 YYEEEE. The CDR3 has 15 residues. The CDR3 reads CASSLGQGFSYGYTF. In DNA form, the CDR3 reads TGTGCCAGCAGCTTAGGGCAGGGGTTCTCCTATGGCTACACCTTC. The full variable domain, with the rest looked up from reference TRBV5-6 and TRBJ1-2, is DAGVTQSPTHLIKTRGQQVTLRCSPKSGHDTVSWYQQALGQGPQFIFQYYEEEERQRGNFPDRFSGHQFPNYSSELNVNALLLGDSALYLCASSLGQGFSYGYTFGSGTRLTVV.

The V gene is TRBV10-1, the J gene TRBJ2-2; 9 bases map to TRBD2. This CDR3 contains 16 residues. J was trimmed by 4 bases and V by 3 bases; bases with no gene match: 6. Germline-derived CDR1 and CDR2 are WNHNN and SYGVQD (reference sequence). Written as DNA, the CDR3 is TGCGCCAGCAGTGACGGCGGGAGGGCAGTCACCGGGGAGCTGTTTTTT. Translated: CASSDGGRAVTGELFF.

The gene calls are TRBV19 and TRBJ2-1; 8 positions agree with TRBD1. After removal of 4 bases from V and 6 bases from J, the junction contained 8 bases not matched to a gene. In germline, CDR1 is LNHDA, CDR2 SQIVND (reference sequence). The CDR3 runs to 15 residues. The CDR3 DNA reads TGTGCCAGTAGTAGCACCTCAGGGGGCATCAATGAGCAGTTCTTC. Protein sequence: CASSSTSGGINEQFF.

This clone turned up a few times. The genes are TRBV5-1 and TRBJ1-1; a possible D gene is TRBD1 (6 bases). The germline V gene has CDR1 SGHRS and CDR2 YFSETQ. The V gene lost 5 bases and the J gene lost 5 bases, with 19 bases spanning the gap. The CDR3 extends over 15 amino acids. CDR3 sequence (DNA): TGCGCCAGCAGGCAGACAGGAACCCCCTCTACTGAAGCTTTCTTT. Its protein product is CASRQTGTPSTEAFF.

The chain links TRBV7-9 to TRBJ1-1, with D maybe TRBD1 (6 bases). CDR1 and CDR2 from the germline V gene are SEHNR and FQNEAQ (reference sequence). The CDR3 covers 14 residues. V was clipped by 5 bases and J by 0 bases, with 10 bases between them. The CDR3 region is CASSPDRLNTEAFF. The CDR3 nucleotides read TGTGCCAGCAGCCCTGACAGGCTGAACACTGAAGCTTTCTTT.

The V call is TRBV5-4, the J call TRBJ2-5; D is uncertain. The germline V gene has CDR1 SGHNT and CDR2 YYREEE (reference sequence). The V and J ends lost 4 bases and 4 bases respectively, with 11 bases between them. The CDR3 runs to 13 residues. This CDR3 reads CASSADYRETQYF. CDR3 in DNA: TGTGCCAGCAGCGCCGATTATCGAGAGACCCAGTACTTC.

This chain joins TRBV5-1 and TRBJ1-3; D might be TRBD1 (6 bases). The germline V and J ends were trimmed by 5 bases and 5 bases, with 17 bases remaining between them. Germline V gene data show CDR1 as SGHRS and CDR2 as YFSETQ. The CDR3 covers 15 residues. The CDR3 DNA sequence: TGCGCCAGCAGACAGGGAAACAACGCTCGAAACACCATATATTTT. Translation gives CASRQGNNARNTIYF.

The CDR3 protein is CASSFTSGSIADTQYF. CDR3 DNA: TGTGCCAGCAGCTTCACTAGCGGGAGTATAGCAGATACGCAGTATTTT. The genes are TRBV7-2 and TRBJ2-3, with TRBD2 matching 11 bases. This CDR3 has 16 residues. The junction had 6 bases not matched to a gene; V was cut back by 3 bases and J by 4 bases. Germline values: CDR1 SGHTA, CDR2 FQGNSA.

V is TRBV7-9 and J is TRBJ2-3; 7 nucleotides match TRBD1. This CDR3 is built from 13 residues. Germline V gene sequence: CDR1 SEHNR, CDR2 FQNEAQ (reference sequence). V trimming: 7 bases; J trimming: 4 bases; junction bases outside the gene matches: 5. The CDR3 is CASNPGGSDTQYF. CDR3 nucleotides: TGTGCCAGCAATCCAGGGGGTTCAGATACGCAGTATTTT.

Comments on this clone: Other nucleotide sequences in the sample specify the same CDR3. J is TRBJ2-7 and V is TRBV28; D remains ambiguous. V was clipped by 2 bases and J by 1 base, with 3 bases between them. This CDR3 contains 12 residues. Germline assignment: CDR1 MDHEN and CDR2 SYDVKM. The CDR3 protein is CASSLGSYEQYF. CDR3 DNA sequence: TGTGCCAGCAGTTTAGGGTCCTACGAGCAGTACTTC. Supplemented by reference TRBV28 and TRBJ2-7, the full variable domain reads DVKVTQSSRYLVKRTGEKVFLECVQDMDHENMFWYRQDPGLGLRLIYFSYDVKMKEKGDIPEGYSVSREKKERFSLILESASTNQTSMYLCASSLGSYEQYFGPGTRLTVT.

The CDR3 DNA is TGTGCCAGCAGCCCAAGAATGGCGGAGCTGTTTTTT. Amino acid sequence: CASSPRMAELFF. J is TRBJ2-2 and V is TRBV16; no clear D. CDR1 is KGHSY, CDR2 FQNENV, per germline. Trimming took 4 bases from V and 10 from J, leaving 10 bases between them. CDR3 size: 12 residues.

This clone was counted ten times or more. The V call is TRBV6-1, the J call TRBJ1-1; tentative D call: TRBD1 (5 bases). Trimming shortened V by 0 bases and J by 0 bases, and 11 bases separated the two germline ends. Germline loops: CDR1 MNHNS, CDR2 SASEGT. The CDR3 spans 16 residues. CDR3 in DNA: TGTGCCAGCAGTGAAGCGCAGGGCAGGGTGAACACTGAAGCTTTCTTT. Translated: CASSEAQGRVNTEAFF.

This chain links TRBV9 with TRBJ1-2, with D hard to call. V was cut by 2 bases and J by 2 bases, with 10 bases left in between. The CDR3 sequence is 14 residues long. Germline CDR1 SGDLS, CDR2 YYNGEE. The CDR3 sequence is CASSVFSGNYGYTF. For the CDR3, the DNA is TGTGCCAGCAGCGTCTTCAGTGGAAACTATGGCTACACCTTC.